A selection of T cell receptor beta chains follows, all from one sample in a study of T-cell reconstitution after alpha-beta-depleted transplantation in children. TCRdb processed the PCR reads anew with MiXCR; each CDR3 protein has one entry. Among about 540,000 distinct CDR3 sequences, 27% were seen once, and the ten largest hold 36%. The specimen comprised PBMCs, sampled before TCRalphabeta/CD19-depleted stem cell transplant. Every receptor here comes from a boy in the first two years of life with Wiskott-Aldrich syndrome, due to receive a stem cell transplant. Both conserved end residues are part of each CDR3. D genes are given only for firm matches. Part of the rows lack a size; the others show once, few, many or a class for expanded clones.

cdr3_aa,cdr3_nt,j_call,cdr3_length,clone_size,d_call,v_call
CASSPFSGAYNEQFF,TGTGCCAGCAGTCCCTTTTCGGGAGCTTACAATGAGCAGTTCTTC,TRBJ2-1,15,NA,NA,TRBV6-4
CSAHGIFLAKNIQYF,TGCAGTGCCCATGGGATCTTCTTAGCCAAAAACATTCAGTACTTC,TRBJ2-4,15,NA,NA,TRBV20-1
CSAINRLAKNIQYF,TGCAGTGCTATAAACCGATTAGCCAAAAACATTCAGTACTTC,TRBJ2-4,14,NA,NA,TRBV20-1
CSARRTGARETQYF,TGCAGTGCTAGAAGGACAGGGGCCAGGGAGACCCAGTACTTC,TRBJ2-5,14,few,TRBD1,TRBV20-1
CSAGGVSSYEQYF,TGCAGTGCCGGTGGGGTTAGCTCCTACGAGCAGTACTTC,TRBJ2-7,13,once,NA,TRBV20-1
CASSLAIGTAQETQYF,TGTGCCAGCAGCTTAGCGATAGGGACAGCACAAGAGACCCAGTACTTC,TRBJ2-5,16,few,TRBD1,TRBV7-9
CASSSGLLNTGELFF,TGCGCCAGCAGCTCAGGACTACTGAACACCGGGGAGCTGTTTTTT,TRBJ2-2,15,few,NA,TRBV5-1
CAISGKGQSAGNTIYF,TGTGCCATCAGTGGAAAGGGACAGTCCGCTGGAAACACCATATATTTT,TRBJ1-3,16,NA,TRBD1,TRBV10-3
CASTSLGANTEAFF,TGTGCCAGTACCTCTCTTGGGGCTAACACTGAAGCTTTCTTT,TRBJ1-1,14,NA,NA,TRBV19
CASSFGTANSETQYF,TGCGCCAGCAGCTTCGGGACTGCCAACTCAGAGACCCAGTACTTC,TRBJ2-5,15,NA,NA,TRBV5-1
CASTLLAGTTDTQYF,TGTGCCAGCACCCTACTAGCGGGTACCACAGATACGCAGTATTTT,TRBJ2-3,15,NA,TRBD2,TRBV12-3/TRBV12-4
CATSDSGKGNEQFF,TGTGCCACCAGTGATTCCGGTAAGGGAAATGAGCAGTTCTTC,TRBJ2-1,14,NA,NA,TRBV24-1
CASSTPLQDQETQYF,TGTGCCAGCAGTACCCCCCTCCAGGACCAAGAGACCCAGTACTTC,TRBJ2-5,15,NA,NA,TRBV6-2/TRBV6-3
CASSARTLGGPQHF,TGTGCCAGCAGCGCCAGAACCTTAGGCGGGCCCCAGCATTTT,TRBJ1-5,14,NA,NA,TRBV7-2
CSAMGHEQFF,TGCAGTGCTATGGGGCATGAGCAGTTCTTC,TRBJ2-1,10,NA,NA,TRBV20-1